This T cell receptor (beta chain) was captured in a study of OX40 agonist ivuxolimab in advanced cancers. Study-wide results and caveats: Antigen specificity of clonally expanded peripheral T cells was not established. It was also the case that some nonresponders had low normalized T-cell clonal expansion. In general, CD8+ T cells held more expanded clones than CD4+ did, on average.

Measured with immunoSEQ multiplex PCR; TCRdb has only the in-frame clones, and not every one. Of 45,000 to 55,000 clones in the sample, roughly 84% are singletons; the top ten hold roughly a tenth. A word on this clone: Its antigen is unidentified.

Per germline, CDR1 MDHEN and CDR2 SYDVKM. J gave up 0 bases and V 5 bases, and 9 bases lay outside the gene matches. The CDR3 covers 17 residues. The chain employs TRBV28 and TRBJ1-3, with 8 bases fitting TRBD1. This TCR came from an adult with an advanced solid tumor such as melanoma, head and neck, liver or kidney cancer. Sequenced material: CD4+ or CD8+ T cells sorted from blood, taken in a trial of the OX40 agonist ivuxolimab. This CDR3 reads CASSGWGTGGSGNTIYF. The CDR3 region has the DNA TGTGCCAGCAGTGGTTGGGGTACAGGGGGCTCTGGAAACACCATATATTTT.